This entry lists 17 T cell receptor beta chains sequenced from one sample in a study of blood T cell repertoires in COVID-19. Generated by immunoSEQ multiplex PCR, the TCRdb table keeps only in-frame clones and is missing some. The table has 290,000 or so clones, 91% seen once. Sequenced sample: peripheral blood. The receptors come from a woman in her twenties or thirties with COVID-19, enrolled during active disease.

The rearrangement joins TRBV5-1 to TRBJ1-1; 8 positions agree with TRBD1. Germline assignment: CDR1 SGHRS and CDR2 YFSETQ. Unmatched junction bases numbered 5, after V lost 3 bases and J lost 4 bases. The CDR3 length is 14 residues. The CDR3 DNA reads TGCGCCAGCAGCTCCCAGGGACAGGCCACTGAAGCTTTCTTT. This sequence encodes CASSSQGQATEAFF.

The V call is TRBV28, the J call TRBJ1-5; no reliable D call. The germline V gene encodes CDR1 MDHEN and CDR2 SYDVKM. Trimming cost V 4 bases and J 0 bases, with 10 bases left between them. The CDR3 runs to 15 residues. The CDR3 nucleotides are TGTGCCAGCAGTTCCAGCGGGTCTAGCAATCAGCCCCAGCATTTT. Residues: CASSSSGSSNQPQHF.

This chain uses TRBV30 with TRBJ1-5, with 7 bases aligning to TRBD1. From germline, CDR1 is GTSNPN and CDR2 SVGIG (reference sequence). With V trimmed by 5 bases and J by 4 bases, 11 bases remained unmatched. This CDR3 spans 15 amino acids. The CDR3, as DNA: TGTGCCTGGTGCTCGAACAGGGGACGGAATCAGCCCCAGCATTTT. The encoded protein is CAWCSNRGRNQPQHF.

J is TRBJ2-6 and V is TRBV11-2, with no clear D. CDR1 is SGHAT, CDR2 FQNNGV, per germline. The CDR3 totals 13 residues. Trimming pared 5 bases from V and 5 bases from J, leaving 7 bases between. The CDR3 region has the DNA TGTGCCAGCAGCCCGCGCCGGGCCAACGTCCTGACTTTC. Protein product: CASSPRRANVLTF.

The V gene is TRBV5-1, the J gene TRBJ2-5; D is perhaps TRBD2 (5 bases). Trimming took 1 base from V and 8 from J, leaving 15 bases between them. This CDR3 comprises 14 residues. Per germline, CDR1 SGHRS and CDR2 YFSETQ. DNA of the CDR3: TGCGCCAGCAGCTTGACTAGTGTCCGGGATACCCAGTACTTC. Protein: CASSLTSVRDTQYF.

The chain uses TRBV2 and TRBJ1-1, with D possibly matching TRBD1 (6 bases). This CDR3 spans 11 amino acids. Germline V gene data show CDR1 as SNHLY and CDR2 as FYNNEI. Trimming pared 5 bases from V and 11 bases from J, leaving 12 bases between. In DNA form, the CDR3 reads TGTGCCAGCAGTCCTGACAGGAAGGCTTTCTTT. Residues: CASSPDRKAFF.

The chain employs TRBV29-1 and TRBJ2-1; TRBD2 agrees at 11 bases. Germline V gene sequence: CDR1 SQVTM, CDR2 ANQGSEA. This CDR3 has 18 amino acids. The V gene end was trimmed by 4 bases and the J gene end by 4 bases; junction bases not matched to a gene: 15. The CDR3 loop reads CSVVTGTSGWNLYNEQFF. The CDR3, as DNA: TGCAGCGTTGTAACCGGGACTAGCGGTTGGAACCTTTACAATGAGCAGTTCTTC.

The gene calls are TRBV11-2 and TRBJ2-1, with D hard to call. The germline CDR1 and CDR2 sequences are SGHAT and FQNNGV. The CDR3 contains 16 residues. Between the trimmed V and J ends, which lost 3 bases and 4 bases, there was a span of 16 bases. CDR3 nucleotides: TGTGCCAGCAGCTTCTCCCAGCCGGGTCGTTACAATGAGCAGTTCTTC. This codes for CASSFSQPGRYNEQFF.

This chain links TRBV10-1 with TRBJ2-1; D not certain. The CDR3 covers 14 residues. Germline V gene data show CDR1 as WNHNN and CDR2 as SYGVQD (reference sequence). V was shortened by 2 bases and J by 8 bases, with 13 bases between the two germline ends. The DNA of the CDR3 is TGCGCCAGCAGTGAGGGGCCGGATTGGTATGAGCAGTTCTTC. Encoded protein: CASSEGPDWYEQFF.

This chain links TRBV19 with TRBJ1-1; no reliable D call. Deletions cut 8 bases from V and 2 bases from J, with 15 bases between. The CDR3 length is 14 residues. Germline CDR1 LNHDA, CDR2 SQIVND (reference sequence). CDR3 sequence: CASASLGLNTEAFF. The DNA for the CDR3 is TGTGCCAGTGCATCTTTGGGCCTCAACACTGAAGCTTTCTTT.

CDR3: CATSRGTAEQYF. CDR3 DNA: TGTGCCACCAGCCGGGGGACGGCTGAGCAGTACTTC. The rearrangement joins TRBV15 to TRBJ2-7; TRBD2 might be the D (6 bases). The germline V gene has CDR1 LNHNV and CDR2 YYDKDF (reference sequence). With 5 bases removed from V and 7 bases from J, the gap between germline ends came to 12 bases. This CDR3 has 12 residues.

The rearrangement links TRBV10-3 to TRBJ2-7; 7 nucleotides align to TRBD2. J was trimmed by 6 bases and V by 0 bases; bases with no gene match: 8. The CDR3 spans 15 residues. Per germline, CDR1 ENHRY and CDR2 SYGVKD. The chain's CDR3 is CAISESGGKGGEQYF. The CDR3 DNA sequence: TGTGCCATCAGTGAGTCGGGAGGGAAGGGCGGCGAGCAGTACTTC.

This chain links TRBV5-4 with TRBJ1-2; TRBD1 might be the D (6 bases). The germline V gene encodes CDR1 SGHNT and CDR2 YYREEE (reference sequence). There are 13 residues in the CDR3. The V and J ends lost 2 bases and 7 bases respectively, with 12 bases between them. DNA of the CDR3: TGTGCCAGCAGCTTAGGACAGCTCGGTGGCTACACCTTC. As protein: CASSLGQLGGYTF.

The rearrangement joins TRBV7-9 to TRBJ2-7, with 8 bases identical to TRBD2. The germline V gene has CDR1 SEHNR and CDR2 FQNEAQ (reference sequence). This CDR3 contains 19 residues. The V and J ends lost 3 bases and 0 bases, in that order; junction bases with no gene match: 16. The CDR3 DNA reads TGTGCCAGCAGCTTTAAAGGACCGTCCGGGGCGGGAGGCTCCTACGAGCAGTACTTC. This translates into CASSFKGPSGAGGSYEQYF.

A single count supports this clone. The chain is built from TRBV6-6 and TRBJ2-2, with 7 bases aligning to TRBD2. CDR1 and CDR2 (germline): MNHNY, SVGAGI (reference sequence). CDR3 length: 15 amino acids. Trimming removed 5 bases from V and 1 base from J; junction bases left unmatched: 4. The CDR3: CASSPRGENTGELFF. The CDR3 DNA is TGTGCCAGCAGTCCCCGGGGGGAGAACACCGGGGAGCTGTTTTTT.

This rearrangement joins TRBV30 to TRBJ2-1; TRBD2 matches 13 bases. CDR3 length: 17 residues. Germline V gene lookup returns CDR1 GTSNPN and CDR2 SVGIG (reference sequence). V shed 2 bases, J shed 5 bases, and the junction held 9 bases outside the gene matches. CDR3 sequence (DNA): TGTGCCTGGAGTACCGGACTAGCGGGAGTCTTCGACAATGAGCAGTTCTTC. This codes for CAWSTGLAGVFDNEQFF.

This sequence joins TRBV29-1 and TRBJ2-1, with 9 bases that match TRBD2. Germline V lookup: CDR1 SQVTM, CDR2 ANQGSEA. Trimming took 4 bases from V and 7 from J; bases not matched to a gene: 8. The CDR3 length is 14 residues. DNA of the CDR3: TGCAGCGTTGTTAGTCTAGCGGGAAGGAATGAGCAGTTCTTC. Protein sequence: CSVVSLAGRNEQFF.